The rows below give T cell receptor beta chains drawn from one sample of a study of T cells in placental villitis. Assay: immunoSEQ multiplex PCR; the TCRdb copy retains only in-frame clones and omits some. The table lists about 6,300 clones, 78% of them singletons. The sequenced sample was placental tissue containing maternal and fetal cells. The source of these receptors is a human patient with infectious villitis; the placental T cells may come from both mother and fetus. Each CDR3 is given with its conserved first and last residue. D genes are given only for firm matches. Clone size is shown for a subset of rows, as once, few, many or a class of expanded clone.

d_call	clone_size	v_call	j_call	cdr3_nt	cdr3_aa
.	.	TRBV6-6	TRBJ1-6	TGTGCCAGCAGTTACCGTAGGGACGGACCCCTCCACTTT	CASSYRRDGPLHF
.	.	TRBV27	TRBJ1-3	TGTGCCAGCAGTTTAACCCCCTCTGGAAACACCATATATTTT	CASSLTPSGNTIYF
.	once	TRBV3-1/TRBV3-2	TRBJ2-2	TGTGCCAGCAGCCATTTCAACACCGGGGAGCTGTTTTTT	CASSHFNTGELFF
.	.	TRBV18	TRBJ2-7	TGTGCCAGCTCACCCACCGGGGACGAGCAGTACTTC	CASSPTGDEQYF
TRBD1	.	TRBV10-3	TRBJ2-2	TGTGCCATCAGTGACGTGACAGGGGGCAACACCGGGGAGCTGTTTTTT	CAISDVTGGNTGELFF
TRBD1	.	TRBV4-3	TRBJ2-7	TGCGCCAGCAGCCAAGATGTGGGACAGGGCTACGAGCAGTACTTC	CASSQDVGQGYEQYF
.	few	TRBV28	TRBJ1-5	TGTGCCAGCAACTTAGGAGGCGCTAAGGGAAAGCCCCAGCATTTT	CASNLGGAKGKPQHF
TRBD1	once	TRBV6-5	TRBJ1-1	TGTGCCAGCAGTAGGCGGACAGGCATGAACACTGAAGCTTTCTTT	CASSRRTGMNTEAFF
.	.	TRBV13	TRBJ2-7	TGTGCCAGCCCTACTACAGGGTTTTACTCCTACGAGCAGTACTTC	CASPTTGFYSYEQYF
.	.	TRBV20-1	TRBJ1-5	TGCAGTGCTAGTACGACGGATAGCAATCAGCCCCAACATTTT	CSASTTDSNQPQHF
.	few	TRBV5-1	TRBJ2-3	TGCGCCAGCAGCTTGAGGGGCCCTAGCACAGATACGCAGTATTTT	CASSLRGPSTDTQYF
.	.	TRBV19	TRBJ2-3	TGTGCCAGTAGACCGGGACGCAACCTTGACACAGATACGCAGTATTTT	CASRPGRNLDTDTQYF
.	.	TRBV5-5	TRBJ2-1	TGTGCCACCTCGGGGACGTTCAGCTCCTACAATGAGCAGTTCTTC	CATSGTFSSYNEQFF
.	.	TRBV27	TRBJ2-1	TGTGCCAGCAGTCTTACAGGGTTCTCCCCCGATGAGCAGTTCTTC	CASSLTGFSPDEQFF
.	.	TRBV6-5	TRBJ1-2	TGTGCCAGCAGTATAGGGGCGTATGGCTACACCTTC	CASSIGAYGYTF